One T cell receptor (beta chain) is described in this entry. The data originate from a study of blood T cell repertoires in COVID-19. On the study more broadly: The study drew acute and convalescent COVID-19 samples from the United States, Italy and Spain. Nucleic acid was either cDNA or gDNA, and it came from T cells, B-cell-depleted T cells, or PBMCs.

Study processing details: Researchers report that nucleated cell counts were estimated from reference gene primer amplification. Assay used: immunoSEQ multiplex PCR; TCRdb lists only in-frame clones, some missing. Clonal size and the V and J genes are those of that table, whereas D and trimming came from the DNA. The repertoire holds 150,000 to 200,000 clones, with 80% to 90% as singletons. V lost 4 bases and J lost 7; bases outside the gene matches: 8. The germline CDR1 and CDR2 sequences are MNHEY and SVGEGT. The CDR3 runs 16 residues. Patients in Seattle were enrolled during active infection, then followed longitudinally.

V is TRBV6-2 or TRBV6-3 and J is TRBJ2-5, with 14 bases fitting TRBD2. Sequenced sample: peripheral blood. The TCR comes from a woman older than 75 with COVID-19, enrolled during active disease. CDR3 sequence reads: CASSLAGTSGGRTQYF. CDR3 DNA sequence: TGTGCCAGCAGTTTAGCCGGGACTAGCGGGGGTCGGACCCAGTACTTC.